The source of this TCR beta chain is a study of blood T cell repertoires in COVID-19. Study-wide context: The United States, Italy and Spain supplied acute and convalescent COVID-19 samples. PBMCs, B-cell-depleted T cells, or T cells were the source of the cDNA or gDNA that made up the material.

Only in-frame clones appear in the TCRdb table, and some are missing; sequencing was by immunoSEQ multiplex PCR. The sample gives 210,000 or so clones, around 90% of which show up once; around 3.7% is in the top ten. The CDR3 has 15 amino acids. Unmatched junction bases numbered 7, after V lost 6 bases and J lost 5 bases. Germline-derived CDR1 and CDR2 are SNHLY and FYNNEI. The study recruited people aged about 18 to 90 years across around 24 US areas. Within 2 weeks before study entry, exposed participants met a COVID-19 case. The TCR sequence derives from a woman in her twenties or thirties who had been exposed to COVID-19. Sequencing input: PBMCs or T cells enriched from blood (not recorded which). The V gene is TRBV2, the J gene TRBJ2-3; 11 bases agree with TRBD2. The CDR3 region is CASRALAGGRDTQYF. The CDR3 DNA follows: TGTGCCAGCAGGGCCTTAGCGGGAGGGAGAGATACGCAGTATTTT.